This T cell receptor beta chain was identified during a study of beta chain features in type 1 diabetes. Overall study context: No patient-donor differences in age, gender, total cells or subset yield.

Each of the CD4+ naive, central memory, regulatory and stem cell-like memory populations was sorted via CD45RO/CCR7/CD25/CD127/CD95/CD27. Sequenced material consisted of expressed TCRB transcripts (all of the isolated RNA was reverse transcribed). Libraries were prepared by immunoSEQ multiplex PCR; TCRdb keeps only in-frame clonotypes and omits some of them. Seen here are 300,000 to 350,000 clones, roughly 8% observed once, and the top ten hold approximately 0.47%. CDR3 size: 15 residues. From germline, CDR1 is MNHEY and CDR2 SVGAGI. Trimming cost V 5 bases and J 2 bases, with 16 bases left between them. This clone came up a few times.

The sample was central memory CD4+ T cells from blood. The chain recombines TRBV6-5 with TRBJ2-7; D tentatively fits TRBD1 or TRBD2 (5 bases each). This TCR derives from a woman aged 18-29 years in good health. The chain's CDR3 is CASSRPGRATYEQYF. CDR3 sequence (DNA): TGTGCCAGCAGTCGACCGGGACGGGCAACCTACGAGCAGTACTTC.